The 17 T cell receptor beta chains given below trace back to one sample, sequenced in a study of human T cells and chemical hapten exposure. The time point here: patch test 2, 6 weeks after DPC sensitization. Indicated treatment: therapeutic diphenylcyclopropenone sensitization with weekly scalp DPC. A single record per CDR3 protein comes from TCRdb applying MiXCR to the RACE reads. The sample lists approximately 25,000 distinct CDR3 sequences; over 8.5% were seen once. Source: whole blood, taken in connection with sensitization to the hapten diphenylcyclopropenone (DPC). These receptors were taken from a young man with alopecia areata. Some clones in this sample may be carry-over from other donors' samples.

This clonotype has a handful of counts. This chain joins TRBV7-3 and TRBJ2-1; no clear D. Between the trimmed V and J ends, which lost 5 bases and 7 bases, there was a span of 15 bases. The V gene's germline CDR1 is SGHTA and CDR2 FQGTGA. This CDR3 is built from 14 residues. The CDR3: CASSHSPPKNEQFF. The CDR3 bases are TGTGCCAGCAGCCATTCTCCCCCTAAGAATGAGCAGTTCTTC. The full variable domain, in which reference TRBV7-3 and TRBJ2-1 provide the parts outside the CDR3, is GAGVSQTPSNKVTEKGKYVELRCDPISGHTALYWYRQSLGQGPEFLIYFQGTGAADDSGLPNDRFFAVRPEGSVSTLKIQRTERGDSAVYLCASSHSPPKNEQFFGPGTRLTVL.

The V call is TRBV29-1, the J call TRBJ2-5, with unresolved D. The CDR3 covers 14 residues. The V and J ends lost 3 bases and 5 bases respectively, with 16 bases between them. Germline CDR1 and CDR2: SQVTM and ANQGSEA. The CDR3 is CSVDPHAGSETQYF. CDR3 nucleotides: TGCAGCGTTGATCCCCACGCCGGATCCGAGACCCAGTACTTC.

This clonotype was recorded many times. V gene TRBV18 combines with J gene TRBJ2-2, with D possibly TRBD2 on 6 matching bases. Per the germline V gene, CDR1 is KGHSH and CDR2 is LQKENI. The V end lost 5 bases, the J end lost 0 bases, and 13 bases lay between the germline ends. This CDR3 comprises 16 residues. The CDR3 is CASSNSGYANTGELFF. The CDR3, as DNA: TGTGCCAGCTCAAATAGCGGATACGCGAACACCGGGGAGCTGTTTTTT. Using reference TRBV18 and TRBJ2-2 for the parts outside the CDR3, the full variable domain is NAGVMQNPRHLVRRRGQEARLRCSPMKGHSHVYWYRQLPEEGLKFMVYLQKENIIDESGMPKERFSAEFPKEGPSILRIQQVVRGDSAAYFCASSNSGYANTGELFFGEGSRLTVL.

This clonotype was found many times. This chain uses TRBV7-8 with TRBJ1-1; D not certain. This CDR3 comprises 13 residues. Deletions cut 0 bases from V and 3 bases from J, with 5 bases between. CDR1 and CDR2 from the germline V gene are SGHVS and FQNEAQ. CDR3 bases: TGTGCCAGCAGCTTAGCGGAGGACACTGAAGCTTTCTTT. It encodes CASSLAEDTEAFF.

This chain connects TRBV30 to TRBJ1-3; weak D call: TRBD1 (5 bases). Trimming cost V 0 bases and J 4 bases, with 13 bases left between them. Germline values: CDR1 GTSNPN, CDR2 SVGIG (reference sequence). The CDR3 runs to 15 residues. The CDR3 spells CAWSVAGSQGNTIYF. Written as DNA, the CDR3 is TGTGCCTGGAGTGTCGCAGGGAGTCAGGGAAACACCATATATTTT.

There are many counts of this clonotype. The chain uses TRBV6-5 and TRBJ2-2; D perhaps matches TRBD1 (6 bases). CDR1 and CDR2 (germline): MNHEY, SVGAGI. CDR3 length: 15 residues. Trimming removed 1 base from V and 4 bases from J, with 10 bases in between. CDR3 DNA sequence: TGTGCCAGCAGTTACTACAGGGCCTTCACCGGGGAGCTGTTTTTT. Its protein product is CASSYYRAFTGELFF.

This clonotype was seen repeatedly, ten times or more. In DNA form, the CDR3 reads TGTGCCAGCAGCTCAACGGTGCGGGGCGGTGAGGACAGGGGGAACACTGAAGCTTTCTTT. This codes for CASSSTVRGGEDRGNTEAFF. The genes are TRBV7-9 and TRBJ1-1; 9 bases align to TRBD1. Germline CDR1 reads SEHNR; CDR2 reads FQNEAQ (reference sequence). V was clipped by 4 bases and J by 1 base; unmatched bases: 19. The CDR3 runs to 20 residues.

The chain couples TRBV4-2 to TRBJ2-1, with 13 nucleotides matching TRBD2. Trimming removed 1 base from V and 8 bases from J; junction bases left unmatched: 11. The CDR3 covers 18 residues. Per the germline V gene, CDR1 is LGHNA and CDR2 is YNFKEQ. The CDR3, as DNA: TGTGCCAGCAGCCAAGTACTAGCGGGAGGGCCTTTGATGGATGAGCAGTTCTTC. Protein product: CASSQVLAGGPLMDEQFF.

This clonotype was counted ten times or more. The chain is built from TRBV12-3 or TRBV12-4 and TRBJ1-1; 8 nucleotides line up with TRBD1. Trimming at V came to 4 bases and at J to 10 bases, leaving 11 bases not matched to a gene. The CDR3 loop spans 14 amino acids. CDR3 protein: CASSSIQGVGSAFF. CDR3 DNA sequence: TGTGCCAGCAGTTCAATACAGGGGGTAGGGTCAGCTTTCTTT.

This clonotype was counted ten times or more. The CDR3 reads CASTRLAGDIDTQYF. The CDR3 DNA is TGCGCCAGCACCAGACTAGCGGGAGATATAGATACGCAGTATTTT. The chain combines TRBV10-2 with TRBJ2-3; TRBD2 aligns across 12 bases. This CDR3 is 15 amino acids long. Germline loops: CDR1 WSHSY, CDR2 SAAADI. Losses at the gene ends were 7 bases for V and 5 bases for J; bases not matched to a gene: 7.

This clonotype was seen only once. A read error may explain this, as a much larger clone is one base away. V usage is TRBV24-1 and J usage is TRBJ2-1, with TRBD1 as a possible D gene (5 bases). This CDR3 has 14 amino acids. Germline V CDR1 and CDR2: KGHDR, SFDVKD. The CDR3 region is CATSGTGSYNERFF. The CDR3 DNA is TGTGCCACCAGTGGTACAGGTTCCTACAATGAGCGGTTCTTC.

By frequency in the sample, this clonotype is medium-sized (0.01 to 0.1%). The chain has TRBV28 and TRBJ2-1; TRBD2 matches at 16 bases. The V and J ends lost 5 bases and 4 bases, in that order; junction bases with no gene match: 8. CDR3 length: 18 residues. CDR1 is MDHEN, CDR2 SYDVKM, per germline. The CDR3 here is CASSQGLAGGPGYNEQFF. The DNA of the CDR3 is TGTGCCAGCAGTCAGGGACTAGCGGGAGGGCCCGGTTACAATGAGCAGTTCTTC. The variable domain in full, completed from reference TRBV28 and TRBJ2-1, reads DVKVTQSSRYLVKRTGEKVFLECVQDMDHENMFWYRQDPGLGLRLIYFSYDVKMKEKGDIPEGYSVSREKKERFSLILESASTNQTSMYLCASSQGLAGGPGYNEQFFGPGTRLTVL.

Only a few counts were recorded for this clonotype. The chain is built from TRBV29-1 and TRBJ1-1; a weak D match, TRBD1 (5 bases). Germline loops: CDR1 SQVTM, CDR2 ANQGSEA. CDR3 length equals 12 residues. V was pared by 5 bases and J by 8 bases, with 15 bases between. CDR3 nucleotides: TGCAGCGTTAGTGGTTGGGGACCCGAAGCTTTCTTT. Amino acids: CSVSGWGPEAFF.

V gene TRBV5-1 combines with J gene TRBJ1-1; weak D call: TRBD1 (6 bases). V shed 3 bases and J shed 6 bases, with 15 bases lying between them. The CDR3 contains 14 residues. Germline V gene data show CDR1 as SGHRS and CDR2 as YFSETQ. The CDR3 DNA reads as TGCGCCAGCAGCTCACAGGGAGGGAGCGCTGAAGCTTTCTTT. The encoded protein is CASSSQGGSAEAFF.

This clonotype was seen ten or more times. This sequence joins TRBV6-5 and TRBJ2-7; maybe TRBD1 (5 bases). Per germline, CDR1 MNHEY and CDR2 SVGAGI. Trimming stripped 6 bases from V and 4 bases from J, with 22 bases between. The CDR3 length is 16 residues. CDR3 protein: CASSLTRPQGRYEQYF. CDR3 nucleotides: TGTGCCAGCAGCCTCACCCGGCCCCAGGGCAGATACGAGCAGTACTTC.

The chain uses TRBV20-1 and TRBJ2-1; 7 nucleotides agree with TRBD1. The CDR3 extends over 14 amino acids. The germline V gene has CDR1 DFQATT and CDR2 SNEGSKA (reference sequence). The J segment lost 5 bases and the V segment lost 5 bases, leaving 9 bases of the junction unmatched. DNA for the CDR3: TGCAGTGCTTACGGGACAGATACTGACAATGAGCAGTTCTTC. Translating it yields CSAYGTDTDNEQFF.

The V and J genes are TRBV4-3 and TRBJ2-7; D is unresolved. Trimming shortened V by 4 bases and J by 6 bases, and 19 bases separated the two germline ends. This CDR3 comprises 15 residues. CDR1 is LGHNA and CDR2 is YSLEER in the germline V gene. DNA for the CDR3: TGCGCCAGCAGCCCTGAATCCTCAGGTTCCCGCGAGCAGTACTTC. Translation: CASSPESSGSREQYF.